There are a few counts of the clone carrying this T cell receptor (beta chain). Time point described: sample taken at primary tumor resection. The input material, whole RNA from tumor, nontumor lung or frozen PBMC, was sequenced unsorted. V was cut by 4 bases and J by 1 base, with 11 bases left in between. The CDR3 has 15 amino acids. TCRdb reprocessed the 5' RACE reads with MiXCR, giving one entry per CDR3 protein. This sample has about 50,000 distinct CDR3 sequences, with around 7.6% found just once. This entry is derived from a study of spatial heterogeneity in lung cancer. Source: PBMCs, taken at surgery. The chain combines TRBV12-3 or TRBV12-4 with TRBJ1-3; D remains ambiguous. This sequence originates from a female donor with early-stage non-small cell lung cancer. CDR3 nucleotides: TGTGCCAGCAGTTCCGTTGTGAGATCTGGAAACACCATATATTTT. Translated: CASSSVVRSGNTIYF.